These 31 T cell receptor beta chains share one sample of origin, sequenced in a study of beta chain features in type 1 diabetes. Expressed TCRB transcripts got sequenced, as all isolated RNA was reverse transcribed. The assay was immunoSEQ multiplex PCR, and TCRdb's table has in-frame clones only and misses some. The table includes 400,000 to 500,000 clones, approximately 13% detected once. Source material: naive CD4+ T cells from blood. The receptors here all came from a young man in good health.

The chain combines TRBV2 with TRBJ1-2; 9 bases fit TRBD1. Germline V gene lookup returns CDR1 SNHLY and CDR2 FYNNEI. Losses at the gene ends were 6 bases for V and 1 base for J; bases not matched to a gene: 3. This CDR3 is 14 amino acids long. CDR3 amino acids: CASSGQGNNYGYTF. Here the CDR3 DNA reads TGTGCCAGCAGCGGACAGGGGAATAACTATGGCTACACCTTC. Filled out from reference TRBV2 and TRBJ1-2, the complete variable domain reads EPEVTQTPSHQVTQMGQEVILRCVPISNHLYFYWYRQILGQKVEFLVSFYNNEISEKSEIFDDQFSVERPDGSNFTLKIRSTKLEDSAMYFCASSGQGNNYGYTFGSGTRLTVV.

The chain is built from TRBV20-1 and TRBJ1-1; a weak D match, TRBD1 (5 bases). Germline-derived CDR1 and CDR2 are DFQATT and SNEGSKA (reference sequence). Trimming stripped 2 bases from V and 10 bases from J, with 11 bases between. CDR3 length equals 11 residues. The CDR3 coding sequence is TGCAGTGCTAGAAAGAGGGACTCAGCTTTCTTT. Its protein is CSARKRDSAFF.

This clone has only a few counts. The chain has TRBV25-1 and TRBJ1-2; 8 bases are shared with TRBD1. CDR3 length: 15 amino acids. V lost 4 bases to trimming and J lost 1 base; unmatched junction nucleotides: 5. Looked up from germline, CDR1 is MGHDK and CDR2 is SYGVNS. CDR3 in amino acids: CASSVIDRGNYGYTF. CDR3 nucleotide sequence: TGTGCCAGCAGTGTCATCGACAGGGGTAACTATGGCTACACCTTC.

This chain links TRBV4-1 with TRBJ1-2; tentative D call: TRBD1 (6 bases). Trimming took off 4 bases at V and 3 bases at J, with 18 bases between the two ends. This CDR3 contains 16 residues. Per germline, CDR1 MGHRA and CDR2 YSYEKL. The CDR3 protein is CASSRETGYSDYGYTF. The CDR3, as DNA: TGCGCCAGCAGCCGAGAAACAGGGTACTCTGACTATGGCTACACCTTC.

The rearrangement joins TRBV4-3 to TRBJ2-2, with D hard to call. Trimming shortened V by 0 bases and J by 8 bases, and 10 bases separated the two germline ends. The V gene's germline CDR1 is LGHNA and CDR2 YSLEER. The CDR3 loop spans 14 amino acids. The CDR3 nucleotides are TGCGCCAGCAGCCAAGATACCAAAGGAGGGGAGCTGTTTTTT. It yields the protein CASSQDTKGGELFF.

This chain's CDR3 is CASSHPRQPRNEKLFF. In DNA, the CDR3 is TGTGCCAGCAGCCACCCCCGACAGCCGCGTAATGAAAAACTGTTTTTT. V usage is TRBV7-9 and J usage is TRBJ1-4; D is perhaps TRBD1 (5 bases). Germline values: CDR1 SEHNR, CDR2 FQNEAQ (reference sequence). The CDR3 consists of 16 residues. V lost 5 bases, J lost 4 bases, and 17 bases lay in between. Supplemented by reference TRBV7-9 and TRBJ1-4, the full variable domain reads DTGVSQNPRHKITKRGQNVTFRCDPISEHNRLYWYRQTLGQGPEFLTYFQNEAQLEKSRLLSDRFSAERPKGSFSTLEIQRTEQGDSAMYLCASSHPRQPRNEKLFFGSGTQLSVL.

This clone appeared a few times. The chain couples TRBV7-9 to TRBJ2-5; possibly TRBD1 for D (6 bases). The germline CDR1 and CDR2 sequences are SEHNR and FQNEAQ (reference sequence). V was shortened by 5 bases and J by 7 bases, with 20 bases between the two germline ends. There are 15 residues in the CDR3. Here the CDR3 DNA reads TGTGCCAGCAGCCCGACGGGACACCCAGAGGGGACCCAGTACTTC. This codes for CASSPTGHPEGTQYF.

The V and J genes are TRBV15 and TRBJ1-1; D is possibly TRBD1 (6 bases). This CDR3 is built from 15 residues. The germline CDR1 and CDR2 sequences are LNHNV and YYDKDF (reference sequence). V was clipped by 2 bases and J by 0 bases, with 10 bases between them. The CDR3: CATSRQQGLNTEAFF. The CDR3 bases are TGTGCCACCAGCAGACAACAGGGTTTGAACACTGAAGCTTTCTTT.

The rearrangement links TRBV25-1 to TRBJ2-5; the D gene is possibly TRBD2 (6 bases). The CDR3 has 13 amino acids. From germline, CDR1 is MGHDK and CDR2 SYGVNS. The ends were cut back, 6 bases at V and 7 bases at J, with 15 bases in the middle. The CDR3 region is CASREGPAGTQYF. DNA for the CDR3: TGTGCCAGCAGGGAGGGGCCCGCGGGGACCCAGTACTTC.

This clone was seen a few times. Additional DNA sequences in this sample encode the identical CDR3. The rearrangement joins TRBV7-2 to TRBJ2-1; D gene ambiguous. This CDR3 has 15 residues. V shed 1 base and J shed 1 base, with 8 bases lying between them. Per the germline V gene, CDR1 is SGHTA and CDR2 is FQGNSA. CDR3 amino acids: CASSLVGGSYNEQFF. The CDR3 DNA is TGTGCCAGCAGCTTAGTGGGCGGTTCCTACAATGAGCAGTTCTTC.

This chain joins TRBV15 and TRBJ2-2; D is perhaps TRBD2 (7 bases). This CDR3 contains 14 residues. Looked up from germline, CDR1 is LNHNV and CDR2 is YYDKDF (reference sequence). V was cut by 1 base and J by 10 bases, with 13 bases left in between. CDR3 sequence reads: CATSRGPGGEELFF. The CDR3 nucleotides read TGTGCCACCAGCAGAGGGCCGGGGGGCGAGGAGCTGTTTTTT. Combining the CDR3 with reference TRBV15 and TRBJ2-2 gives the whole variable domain DAMVIQNPRYQVTQFGKPVTLSCSQTLNHNVMYWYQQKSSQAPKLLFHYYDKDFNNEADTPDNFQSRRPNTSFCFLDIRSPGLGDTAMYLCATSRGPGGEELFFGEGSRLTVL.

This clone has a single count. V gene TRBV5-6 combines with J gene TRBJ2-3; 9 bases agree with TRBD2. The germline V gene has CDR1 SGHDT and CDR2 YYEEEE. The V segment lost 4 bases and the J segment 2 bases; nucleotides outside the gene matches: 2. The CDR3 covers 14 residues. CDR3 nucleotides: TGTGCCAGCAGCCTAGCGGGGCACACAGATACGCAGTATTTT. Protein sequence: CASSLAGHTDTQYF. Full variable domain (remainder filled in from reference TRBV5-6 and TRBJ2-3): DAGVTQSPTHLIKTRGQQVTLRCSPKSGHDTVSWYQQALGQGPQFIFQYYEEEERQRGNFPDRFSGHQFPNYSSELNVNALLLGDSALYLCASSLAGHTDTQYFGPGTRLTVL.

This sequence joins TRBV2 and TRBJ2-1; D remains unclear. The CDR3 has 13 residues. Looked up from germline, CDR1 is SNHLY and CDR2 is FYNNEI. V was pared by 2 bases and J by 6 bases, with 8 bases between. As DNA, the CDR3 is TGTGCCAGCAGTGAACTTACCACCAATGAGCAGTTCTTC. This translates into CASSELTTNEQFF.

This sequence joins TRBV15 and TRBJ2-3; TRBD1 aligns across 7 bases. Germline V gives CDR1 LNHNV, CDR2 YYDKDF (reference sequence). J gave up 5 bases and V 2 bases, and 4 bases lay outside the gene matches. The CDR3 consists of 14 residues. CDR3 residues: CATSRPHRGDTQYF. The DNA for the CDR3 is TGTGCCACCAGCAGACCCCACAGGGGAGATACGCAGTATTTT. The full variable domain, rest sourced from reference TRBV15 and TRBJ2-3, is DAMVIQNPRYQVTQFGKPVTLSCSQTLNHNVMYWYQQKSSQAPKLLFHYYDKDFNNEADTPDNFQSRRPNTSFCFLDIRSPGLGDTAMYLCATSRPHRGDTQYFGPGTRLTVL.

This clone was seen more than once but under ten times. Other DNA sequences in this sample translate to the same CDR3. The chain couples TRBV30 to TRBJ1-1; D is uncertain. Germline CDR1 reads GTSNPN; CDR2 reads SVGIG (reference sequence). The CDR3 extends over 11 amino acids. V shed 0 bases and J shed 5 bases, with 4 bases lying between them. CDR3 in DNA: TGTGCCTGGAGTGTGGGGACTGAAGCTTTCTTT. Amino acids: CAWSVGTEAFF.

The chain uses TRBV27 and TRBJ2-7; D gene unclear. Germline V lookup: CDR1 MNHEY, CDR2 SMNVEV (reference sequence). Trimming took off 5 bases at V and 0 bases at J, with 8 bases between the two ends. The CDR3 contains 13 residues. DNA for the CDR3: TGTGCCAGCAGTCGTTCAGGCTCCTACGAGCAGTACGTC. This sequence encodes CASSRSGSYEQYV.

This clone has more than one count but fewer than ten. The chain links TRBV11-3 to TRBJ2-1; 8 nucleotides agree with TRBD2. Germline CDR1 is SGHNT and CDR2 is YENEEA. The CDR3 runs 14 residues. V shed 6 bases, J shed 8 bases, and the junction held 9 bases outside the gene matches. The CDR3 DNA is TGTGCCAGCAGACCAAGCGGGAGTAGGGATGAGCAGTTCTTC. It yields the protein CASRPSGSRDEQFF. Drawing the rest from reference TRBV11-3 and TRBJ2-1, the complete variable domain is EAGVVQSPRYKIIEKKQPVAFWCNPISGHNTLYWYLQNLGQGPELLIRYENEEAVDDSQLPKDRFSAERLKGVDSTLKIQPAELGDSAVYLCASRPSGSRDEQFFGPGTRLTVL.

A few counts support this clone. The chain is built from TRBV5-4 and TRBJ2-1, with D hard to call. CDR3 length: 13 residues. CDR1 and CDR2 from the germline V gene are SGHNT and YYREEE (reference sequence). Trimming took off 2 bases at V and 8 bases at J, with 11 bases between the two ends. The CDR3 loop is CASSFTRLDEQFF. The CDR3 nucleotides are TGTGCCAGCAGCTTTACTCGGCTCGATGAGCAGTTCTTC. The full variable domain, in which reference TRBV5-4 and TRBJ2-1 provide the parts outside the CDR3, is ETGVTQSPTHLIKTRGQQVTLRCSSQSGHNTVSWYQQALGQGPQFIFQYYREEENGRGNFPPRFSGLQFPNYSSELNVNALELDDSALYLCASSFTRLDEQFFGPGTRLTVL.

In DNA form, the CDR3 reads TGTGCCAGCAGTGGACTAGCGGGAGCGAGCACAGATACGCAGTATTTT. Translated: CASSGLAGASTDTQYF. The chain links TRBV9 to TRBJ2-3; 13 bases line up with TRBD2. V trimming: 5 bases; J trimming: 0 bases; junction bases outside the gene matches: 3. The CDR3 has 16 residues. The germline V gene encodes CDR1 SGDLS and CDR2 YYNGEE.

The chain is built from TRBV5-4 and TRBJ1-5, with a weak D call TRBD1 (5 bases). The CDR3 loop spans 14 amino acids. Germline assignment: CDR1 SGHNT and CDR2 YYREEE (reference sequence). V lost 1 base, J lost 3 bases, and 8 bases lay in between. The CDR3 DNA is TGTGCCAGCAGCTTGTTCGGGGCCAATCAGCCCCAGCATTTT. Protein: CASSLFGANQPQHF.

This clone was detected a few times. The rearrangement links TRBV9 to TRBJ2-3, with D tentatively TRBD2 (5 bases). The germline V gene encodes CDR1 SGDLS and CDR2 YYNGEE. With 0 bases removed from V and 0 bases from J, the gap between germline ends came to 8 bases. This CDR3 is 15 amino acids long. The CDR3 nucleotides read TGTGCCAGCAGCGTAGGTAGCGTCAGCACAGATACGCAGTATTTT. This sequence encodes CASSVGSVSTDTQYF.

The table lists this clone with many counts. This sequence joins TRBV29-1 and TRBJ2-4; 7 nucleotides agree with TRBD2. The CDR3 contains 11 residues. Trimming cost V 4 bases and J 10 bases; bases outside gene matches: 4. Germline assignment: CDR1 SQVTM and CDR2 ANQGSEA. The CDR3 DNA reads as TGCAGCGTTGCCACTAGCGCTATTCAGTACTTC. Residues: CSVATSAIQYF.

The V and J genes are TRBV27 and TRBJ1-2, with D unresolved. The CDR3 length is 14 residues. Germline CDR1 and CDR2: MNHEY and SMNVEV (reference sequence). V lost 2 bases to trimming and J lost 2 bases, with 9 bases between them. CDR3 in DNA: TGTGCCAGCAGTTTAATCGGTAGGAACTATGGCTACACCTTC. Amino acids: CASSLIGRNYGYTF.

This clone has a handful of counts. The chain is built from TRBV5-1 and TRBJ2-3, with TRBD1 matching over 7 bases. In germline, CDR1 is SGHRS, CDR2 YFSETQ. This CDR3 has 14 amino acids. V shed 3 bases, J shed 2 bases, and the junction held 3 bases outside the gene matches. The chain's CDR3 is CASSSDRPTDTQYF. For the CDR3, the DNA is TGCGCCAGCAGCTCGGACAGGCCCACAGATACGCAGTATTTT. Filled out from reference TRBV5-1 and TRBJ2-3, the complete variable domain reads KAGVTQTPRYLIKTRGQQVTLSCSPISGHRSVSWYQQTPGQGLQFLFEYFSETQRNKGNFPGRFSGRQFSNSRSEMNVSTLELGDSALYLCASSSDRPTDTQYFGPGTRLTVL.

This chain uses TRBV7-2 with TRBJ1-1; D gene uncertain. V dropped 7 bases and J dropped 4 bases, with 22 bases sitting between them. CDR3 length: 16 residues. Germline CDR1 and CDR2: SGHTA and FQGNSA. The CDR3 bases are TGTGCCAGCACCCAATCCGGGGTTTTGCGGGCCACTGAAGCTTTCTTT. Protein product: CASTQSGVLRATEAFF. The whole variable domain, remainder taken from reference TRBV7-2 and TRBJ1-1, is GAGVSQSPSNKVTEKGKDVELRCDPISGHTALYWYRQSLGQGLEFLIYFQGNSAPDKSGLPSDRFSAERTGGSVSTLTIQRTQQEDSAVYLCASTQSGVLRATEAFFGQGTRLTVV.

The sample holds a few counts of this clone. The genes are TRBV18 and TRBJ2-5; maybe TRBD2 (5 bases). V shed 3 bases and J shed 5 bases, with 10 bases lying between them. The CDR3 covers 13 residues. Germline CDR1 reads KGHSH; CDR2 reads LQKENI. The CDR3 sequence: CASSPATGETQYF. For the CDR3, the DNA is TGTGCCAGCTCACCTGCAACGGGGGAGACCCAGTACTTC.

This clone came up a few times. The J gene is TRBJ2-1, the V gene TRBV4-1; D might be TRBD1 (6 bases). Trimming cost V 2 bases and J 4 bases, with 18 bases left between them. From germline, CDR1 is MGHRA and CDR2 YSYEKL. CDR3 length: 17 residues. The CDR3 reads CASSQPRRGRGYNEQFF. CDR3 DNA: TGCGCCAGCAGCCAACCCCGCCGGGGCAGGGGATACAATGAGCAGTTCTTC.

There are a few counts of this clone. CDR3 loop: CASSLDTEGEQYV. The CDR3 DNA is TGTGCCAGCAGTTTGGACACAGAGGGCGAGCAGTACGTC. The V and J genes are TRBV7-9 and TRBJ2-7; D assignment may be TRBD1 or TRBD2 (5 bases each). This CDR3 contains 13 residues. Trimming removed 6 bases from V and 6 bases from J, with 15 bases in between. Germline-derived CDR1 and CDR2 are SEHNR and FQNEAQ (reference sequence).

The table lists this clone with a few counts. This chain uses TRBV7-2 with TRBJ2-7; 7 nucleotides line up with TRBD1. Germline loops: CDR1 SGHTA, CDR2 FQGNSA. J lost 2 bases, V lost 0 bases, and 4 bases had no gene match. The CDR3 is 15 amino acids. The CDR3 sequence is CASSLAGQDTYEQYF. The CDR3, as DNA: TGTGCCAGCAGCTTAGCCGGACAGGATACCTACGAGCAGTACTTC.

The CDR3 loop reads CASSLSSGANVLTF. The CDR3 region has the DNA TGTGCCAGCAGCTTATCTTCTGGGGCCAACGTCCTGACTTTC. J is TRBJ2-6 and V is TRBV7-2; no clear D. Trimming pared 2 bases from V and 1 base from J, leaving 3 bases between. Per germline, CDR1 SGHTA and CDR2 FQGNSA. The CDR3 loop spans 14 amino acids.

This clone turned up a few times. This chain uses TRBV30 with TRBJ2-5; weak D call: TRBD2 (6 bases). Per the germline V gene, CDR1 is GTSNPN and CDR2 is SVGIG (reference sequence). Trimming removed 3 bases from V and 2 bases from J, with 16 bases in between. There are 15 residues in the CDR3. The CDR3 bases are TGTGCCTGGAGCGGAGGAGGGGCGGGGCAAGAGACCCAGTACTTC. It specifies CAWSGGGAGQETQYF.